This T cell receptor beta chain is from a study of blood T cell repertoires in COVID-19. Study-wide context: Sites across the United States, Italy and Spain contributed samples from acute and convalescent COVID-19.

Only in-frame clones appear in the TCRdb table, and some are missing; sequencing was by immunoSEQ multiplex PCR. The sample has over 200,000 clones, about 86% seen once; the top ten hold approximately 6%. This CDR3 region has 13 residues. Germline V gene data show CDR1 as MDHEN and CDR2 as SYDVKM. V was pared by 8 bases and J by 3 bases, with 12 bases between. Sequencing was done on a sample of peripheral blood. The clonotype was recovered from an elderly man with acute or convalescent COVID-19. J is TRBJ2-3 and V is TRBV28, with D possibly matching TRBD2 (7 bases). DNA of the CDR3: TGTGCCAGCGGGGAGGGGGGAACAGATACGCAGTATTTT. Translating gives CASGEGGTDTQYF.